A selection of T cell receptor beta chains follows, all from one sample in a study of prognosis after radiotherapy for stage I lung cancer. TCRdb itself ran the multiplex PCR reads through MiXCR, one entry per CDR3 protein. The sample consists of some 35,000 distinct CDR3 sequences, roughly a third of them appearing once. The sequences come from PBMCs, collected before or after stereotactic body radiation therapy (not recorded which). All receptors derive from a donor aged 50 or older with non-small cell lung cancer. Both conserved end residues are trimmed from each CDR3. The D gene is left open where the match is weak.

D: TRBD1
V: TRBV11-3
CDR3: ASSLTYDRVRTGELF

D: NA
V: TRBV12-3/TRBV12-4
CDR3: ASSETEHYGYT

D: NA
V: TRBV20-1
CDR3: SANRAGGTEAF

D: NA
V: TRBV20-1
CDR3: SACDSSGNTIY

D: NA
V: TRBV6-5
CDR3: ASSYRGKENEQY

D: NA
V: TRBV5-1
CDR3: ASSLELQRAYNEQF

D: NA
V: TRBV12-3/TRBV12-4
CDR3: ANQVLGTSNEQF

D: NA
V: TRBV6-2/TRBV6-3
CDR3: ASSYRDTGELF

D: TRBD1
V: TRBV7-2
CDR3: ASSPDRGTYNEQF

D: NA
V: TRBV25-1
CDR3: ASYGDNYNEQF

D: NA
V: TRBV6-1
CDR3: ASSLEGRGSPLH

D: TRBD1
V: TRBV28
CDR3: ASITSQGVREKLF

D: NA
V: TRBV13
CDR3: ATQVSTDTQY

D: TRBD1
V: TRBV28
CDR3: ASSLLAGGYYGYT

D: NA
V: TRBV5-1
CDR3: ASSLGGVGNSPLH

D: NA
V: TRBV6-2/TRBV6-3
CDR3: ASSVRTDTGELF

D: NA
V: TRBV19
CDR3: ASTLRGGETAKKLF

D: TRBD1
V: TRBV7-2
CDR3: ASSGSRDRLSSGANVLT

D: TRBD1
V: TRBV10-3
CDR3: AISAGQGAYTQY

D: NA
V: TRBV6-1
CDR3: ASMLPWAPQETQY

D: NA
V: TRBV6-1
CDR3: ASSEALGLIAPF

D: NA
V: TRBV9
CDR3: ASSPRWRSGELF

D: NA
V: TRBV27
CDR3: ASSLGGFNIQY

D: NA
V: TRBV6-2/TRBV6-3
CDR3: ASSFPVGNTGELF

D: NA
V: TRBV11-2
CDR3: ASSLDRSGANIQY

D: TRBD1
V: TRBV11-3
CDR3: ASSSGGFDIQY

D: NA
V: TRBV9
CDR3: ASSPLEGSGNTIY

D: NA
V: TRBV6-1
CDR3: ASSISLTESPLH

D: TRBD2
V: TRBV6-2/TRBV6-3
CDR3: ASSLERGGWNEQY

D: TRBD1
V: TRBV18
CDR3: ASSPPQGEIDGYT

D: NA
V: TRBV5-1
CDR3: ASSLGVRYEQY

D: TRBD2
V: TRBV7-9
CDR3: ASSLEGSGVTDTQY

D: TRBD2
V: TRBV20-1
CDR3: SARLEGGMY

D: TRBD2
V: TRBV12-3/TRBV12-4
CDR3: ASSLFSGGAKNIQY

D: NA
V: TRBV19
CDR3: ASSILGGASTGELF

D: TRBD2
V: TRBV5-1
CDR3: ASSLASGTYNEQF

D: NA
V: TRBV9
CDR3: ASSVVQGDTGELF

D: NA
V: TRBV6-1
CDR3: ASTKGRLGYGYT

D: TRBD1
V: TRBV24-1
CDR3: AASGTGVGNEQF

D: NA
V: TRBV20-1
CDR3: RAKSFGGLFGTDTQY

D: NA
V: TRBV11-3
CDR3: ASSLDGPRSGTDTQY

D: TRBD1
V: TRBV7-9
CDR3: ASSFGTATNEKLF

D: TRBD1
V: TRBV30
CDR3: AWSGKDRGNTEAF

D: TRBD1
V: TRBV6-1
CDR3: ASSEQVGQGFTEAF